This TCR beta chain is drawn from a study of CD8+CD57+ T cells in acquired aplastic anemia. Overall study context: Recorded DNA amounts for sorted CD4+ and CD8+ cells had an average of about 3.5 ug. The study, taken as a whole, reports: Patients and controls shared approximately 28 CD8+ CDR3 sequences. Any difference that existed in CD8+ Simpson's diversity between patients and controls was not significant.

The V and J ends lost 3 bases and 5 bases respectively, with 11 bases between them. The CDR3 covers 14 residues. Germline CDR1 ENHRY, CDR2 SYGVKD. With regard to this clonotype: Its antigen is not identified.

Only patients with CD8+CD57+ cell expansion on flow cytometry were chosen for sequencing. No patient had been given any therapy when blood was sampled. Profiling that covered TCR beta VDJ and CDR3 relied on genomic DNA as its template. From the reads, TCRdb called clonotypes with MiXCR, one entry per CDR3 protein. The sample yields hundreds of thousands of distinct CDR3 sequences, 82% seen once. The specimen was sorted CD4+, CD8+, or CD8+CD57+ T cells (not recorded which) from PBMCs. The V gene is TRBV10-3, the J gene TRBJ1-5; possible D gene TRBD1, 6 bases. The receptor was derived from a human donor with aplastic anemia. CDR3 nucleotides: TGTGCCATCAGTGACGAGGGGGATTATCAGCCCCAGCATTTT. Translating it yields CAISDEGDYQPQHF.